What follows is one T cell receptor beta chain and its context. This CDR3 spans 19 amino acids. The source of the sample is a study of blood T cell repertoires in COVID-19. The repertoire was sequenced with immunoSEQ multiplex PCR; TCRdb's copy has only in-frame clones and lacks some. The sample lists a few hundred thousand clones; approximately 91% were seen once. This receptor was taken from a woman between 35 and 50 years old who had recovered from COVID-19. The genes are TRBV21-1 and TRBJ2-2; the table's D call, TRBD1, was not checked against the DNA. TRBV21-1 is an annotated pseudogene. Input material: PBMCs or T cells enriched from blood (not recorded which). CDR3 in DNA: TGTGCCAGCAGCAAAGATTGGTGGCGGGACAGGGGGAACACCGGGGAGCTGTTTTTT. This sequence encodes CASSKDWWRDRGNTGELFF.